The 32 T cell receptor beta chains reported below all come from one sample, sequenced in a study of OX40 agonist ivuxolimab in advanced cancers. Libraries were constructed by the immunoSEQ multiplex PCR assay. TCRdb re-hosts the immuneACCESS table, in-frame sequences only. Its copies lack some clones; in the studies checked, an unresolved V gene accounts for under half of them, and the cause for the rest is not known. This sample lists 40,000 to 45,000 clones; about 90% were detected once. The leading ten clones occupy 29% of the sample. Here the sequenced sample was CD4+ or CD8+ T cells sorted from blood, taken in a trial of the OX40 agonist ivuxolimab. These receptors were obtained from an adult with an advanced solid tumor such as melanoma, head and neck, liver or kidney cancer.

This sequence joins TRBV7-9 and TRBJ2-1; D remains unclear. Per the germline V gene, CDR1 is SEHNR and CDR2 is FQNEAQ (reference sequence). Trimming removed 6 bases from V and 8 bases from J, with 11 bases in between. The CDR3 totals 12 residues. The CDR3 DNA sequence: TGTGCCAGCAGATCCGCAGAGGATGAGCAGTTCTTC. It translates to CASRSAEDEQFF. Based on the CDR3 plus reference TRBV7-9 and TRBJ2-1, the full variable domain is DTGVSQNPRHKITKRGQNVTFRCDPISEHNRLYWYRQTLGQGPEFLTYFQNEAQLEKSRLLSDRFSAERPKGSFSTLEIQRTEQGDSAMYLCASRSAEDEQFFGPGTRLTVL.

The CDR3 protein is CASSSPTRHTDTQYF. The CDR3 coding sequence is TGTGCCAGCAGCTCACCCACAAGGCACACAGATACGCAGTATTTT. J is TRBJ2-3 and V is TRBV13, with D uncertain. Trimming stripped 4 bases from V and 2 bases from J, with 13 bases between. This CDR3 contains 15 residues. The germline V gene encodes CDR1 PRHDT and CDR2 FYEKMQ (reference sequence).

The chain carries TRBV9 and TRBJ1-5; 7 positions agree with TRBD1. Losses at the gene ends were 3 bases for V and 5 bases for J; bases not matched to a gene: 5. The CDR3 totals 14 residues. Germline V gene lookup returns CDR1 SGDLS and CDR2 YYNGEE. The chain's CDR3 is CASSDGQVDQPQHF. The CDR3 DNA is TGTGCCAGCAGCGACGGACAGGTCGATCAGCCCCAGCATTTT.

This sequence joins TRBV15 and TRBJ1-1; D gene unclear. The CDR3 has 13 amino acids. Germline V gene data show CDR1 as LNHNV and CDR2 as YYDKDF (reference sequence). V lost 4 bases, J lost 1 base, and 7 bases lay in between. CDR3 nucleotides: TGTGCCACCAGCATTACCCGGAACACTGAAGCTTTCTTT. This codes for CATSITRNTEAFF.

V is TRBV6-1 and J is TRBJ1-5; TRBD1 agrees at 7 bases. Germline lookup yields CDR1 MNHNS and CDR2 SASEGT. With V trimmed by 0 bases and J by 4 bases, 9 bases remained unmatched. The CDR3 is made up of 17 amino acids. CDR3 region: CASSEAHDREHNQPQHF. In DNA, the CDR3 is TGTGCCAGCAGTGAAGCGCACGACAGGGAACATAATCAGCCCCAGCATTTT.

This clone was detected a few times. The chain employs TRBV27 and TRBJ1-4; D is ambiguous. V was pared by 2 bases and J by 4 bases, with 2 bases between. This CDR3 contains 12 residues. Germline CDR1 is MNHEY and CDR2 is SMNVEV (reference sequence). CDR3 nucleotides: TGTGCCAGCAGTTTAAATAATGAAAAACTGTTTTTT. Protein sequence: CASSLNNEKLFF.

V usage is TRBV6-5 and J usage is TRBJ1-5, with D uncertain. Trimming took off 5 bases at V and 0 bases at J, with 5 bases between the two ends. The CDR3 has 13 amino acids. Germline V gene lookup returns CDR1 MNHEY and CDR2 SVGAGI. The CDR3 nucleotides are TGTGCCAGCAGTCAACATAGCAATCAGCCCCAGCATTTT. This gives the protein CASSQHSNQPQHF.

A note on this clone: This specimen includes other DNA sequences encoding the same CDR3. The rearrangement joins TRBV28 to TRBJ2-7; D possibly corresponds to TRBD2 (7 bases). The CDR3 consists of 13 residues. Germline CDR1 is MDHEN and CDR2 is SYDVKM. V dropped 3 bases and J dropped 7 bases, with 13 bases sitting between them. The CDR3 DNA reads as TGTGCCAGCAGTTTCGGGGGGCGTGGGGAGCAGTACTTC. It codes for CASSFGGRGEQYF.

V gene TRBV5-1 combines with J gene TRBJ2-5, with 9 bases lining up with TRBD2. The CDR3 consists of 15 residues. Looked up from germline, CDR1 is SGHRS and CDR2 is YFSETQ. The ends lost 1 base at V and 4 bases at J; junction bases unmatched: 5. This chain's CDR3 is CASSLSSGRVETQYF. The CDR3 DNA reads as TGCGCCAGCAGCTTGAGTAGCGGGAGAGTAGAGACCCAGTACTTC.

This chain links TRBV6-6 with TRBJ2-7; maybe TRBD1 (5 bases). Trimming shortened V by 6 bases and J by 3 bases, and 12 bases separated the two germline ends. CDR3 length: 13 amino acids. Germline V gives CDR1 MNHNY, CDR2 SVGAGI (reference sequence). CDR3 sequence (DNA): TGTGCCAGCAGACCCCAAGACAGCTACGAGCAGTACTTC. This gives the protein CASRPQDSYEQYF.

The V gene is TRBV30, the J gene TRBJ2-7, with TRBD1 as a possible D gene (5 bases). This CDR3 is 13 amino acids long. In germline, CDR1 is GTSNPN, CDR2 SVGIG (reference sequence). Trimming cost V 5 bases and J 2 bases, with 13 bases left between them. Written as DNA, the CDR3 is TGTGCCTGGGGTTGGGGCCGAACCTACGAGCAGTACTTC. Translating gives CAWGWGRTYEQYF. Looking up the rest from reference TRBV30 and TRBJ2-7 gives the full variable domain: SQTIHQWPATLVQPVGSPLSLECTVEGTSNPNLYWYRQAAGRGLQLLFYSVGIGQISSEVPQNLSASRPQDRQFILSSKKLLLSDSGFYLCAWGWGRTYEQYFGPGTRLTVT.

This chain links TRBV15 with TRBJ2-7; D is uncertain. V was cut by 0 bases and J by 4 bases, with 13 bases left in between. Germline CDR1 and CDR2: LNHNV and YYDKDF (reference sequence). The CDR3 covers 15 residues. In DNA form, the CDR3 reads TGTGCCACCAGCAGAGATCTAGGAACTCTATACGAGCAGTACTTC. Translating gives CATSRDLGTLYEQYF.

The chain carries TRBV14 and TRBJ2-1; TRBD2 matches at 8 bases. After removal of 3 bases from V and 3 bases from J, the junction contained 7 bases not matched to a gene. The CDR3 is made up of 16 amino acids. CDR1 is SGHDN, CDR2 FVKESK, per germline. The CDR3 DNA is TGTGCCAGCAGCCAGTTAGCGGGGAATATCTACAATGAGCAGTTCTTC. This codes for CASSQLAGNIYNEQFF.

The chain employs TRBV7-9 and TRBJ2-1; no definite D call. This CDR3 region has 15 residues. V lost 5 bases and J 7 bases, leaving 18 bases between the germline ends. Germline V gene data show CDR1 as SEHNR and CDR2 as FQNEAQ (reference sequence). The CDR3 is CASSLTHIMGNEQFF. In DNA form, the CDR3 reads TGTGCCAGCAGCCTTACGCACATCATGGGGAATGAGCAGTTCTTC.

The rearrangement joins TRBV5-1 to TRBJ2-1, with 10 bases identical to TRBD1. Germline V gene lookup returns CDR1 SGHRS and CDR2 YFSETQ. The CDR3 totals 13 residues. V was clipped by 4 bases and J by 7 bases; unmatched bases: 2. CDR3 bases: TGCGCCAGCAGCGGGGACAGGGGAAATGAGCAGTTCTTC. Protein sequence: CASSGDRGNEQFF.

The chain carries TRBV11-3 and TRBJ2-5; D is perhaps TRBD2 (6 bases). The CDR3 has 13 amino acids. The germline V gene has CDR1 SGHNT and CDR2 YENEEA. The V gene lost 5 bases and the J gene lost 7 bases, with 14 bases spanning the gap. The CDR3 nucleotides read TGTGCCAGCAGCCCCGGGGGAGACGTGACCCAGTACTTC. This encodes CASSPGGDVTQYF.

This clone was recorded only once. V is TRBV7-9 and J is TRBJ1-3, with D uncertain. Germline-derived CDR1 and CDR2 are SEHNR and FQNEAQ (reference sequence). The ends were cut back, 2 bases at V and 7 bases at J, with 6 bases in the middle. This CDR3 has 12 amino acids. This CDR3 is CASSLRRNTIYF. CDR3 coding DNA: TGTGCCAGCAGCTTAAGAAGGAACACCATATATTTT.

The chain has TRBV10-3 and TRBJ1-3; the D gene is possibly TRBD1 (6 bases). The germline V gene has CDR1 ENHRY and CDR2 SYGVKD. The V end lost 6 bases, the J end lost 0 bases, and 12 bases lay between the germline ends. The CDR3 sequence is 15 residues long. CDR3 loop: CAIRRQVLSGNTIYF. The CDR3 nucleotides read TGTGCCATCAGGCGACAGGTACTCTCTGGAAACACCATATATTTT.

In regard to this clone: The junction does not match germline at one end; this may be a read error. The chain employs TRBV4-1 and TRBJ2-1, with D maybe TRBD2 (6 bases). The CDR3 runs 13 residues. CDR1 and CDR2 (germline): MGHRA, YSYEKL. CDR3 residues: CASSQDYIGTVVF. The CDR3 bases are TGCGCCAGCAGCCAAGATTACATAGGGACTGTAGTCTTC.

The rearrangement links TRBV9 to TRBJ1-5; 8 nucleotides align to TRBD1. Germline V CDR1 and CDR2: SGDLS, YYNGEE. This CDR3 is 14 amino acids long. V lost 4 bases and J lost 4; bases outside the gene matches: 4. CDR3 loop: CASSRTGFNQPQHF. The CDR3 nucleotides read TGTGCCAGCAGCCGGACAGGGTTTAATCAGCCCCAGCATTTT.

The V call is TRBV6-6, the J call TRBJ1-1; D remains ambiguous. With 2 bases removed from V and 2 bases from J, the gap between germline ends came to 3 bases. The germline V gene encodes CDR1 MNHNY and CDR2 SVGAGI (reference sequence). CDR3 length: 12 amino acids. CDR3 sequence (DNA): TGTGCCAGCAGTTACCTAAACACTGAAGCTTTCTTT. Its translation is CASSYLNTEAFF.

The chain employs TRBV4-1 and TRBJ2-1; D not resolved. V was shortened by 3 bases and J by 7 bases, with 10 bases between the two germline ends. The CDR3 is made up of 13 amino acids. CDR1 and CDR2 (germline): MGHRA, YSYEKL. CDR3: CASSHPRGNEQFF. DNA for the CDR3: TGCGCCAGCAGCCACCCACGTGGTAATGAGCAGTTCTTC.

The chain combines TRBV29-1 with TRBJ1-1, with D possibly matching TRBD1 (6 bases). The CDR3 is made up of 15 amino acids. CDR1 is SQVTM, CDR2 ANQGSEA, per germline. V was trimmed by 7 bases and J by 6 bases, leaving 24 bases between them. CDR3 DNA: TGCAGCGCTGGCCCGAGACAGGCCTATCTTGCTGAAGCTTTCTTT. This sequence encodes CSAGPRQAYLAEAFF. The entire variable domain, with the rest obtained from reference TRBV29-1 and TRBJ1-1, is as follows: SAVISQKPSRDICQRGTSLTIQCQVDSQVTMMFWYRQQPGQSLTLIATANQGSEATYESGFVIDKFPISRPNLTFSTLTVSNMSPEDSSIYLCSAGPRQAYLAEAFFGQGTRLTVV.

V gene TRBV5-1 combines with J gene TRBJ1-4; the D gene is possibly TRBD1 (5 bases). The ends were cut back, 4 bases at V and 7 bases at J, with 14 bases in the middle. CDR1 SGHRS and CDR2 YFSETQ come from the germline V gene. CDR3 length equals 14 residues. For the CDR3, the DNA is TGCGCCAGCAGCCGGACACTGCGGCCTGAAAAACTGTTTTTT. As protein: CASSRTLRPEKLFF.

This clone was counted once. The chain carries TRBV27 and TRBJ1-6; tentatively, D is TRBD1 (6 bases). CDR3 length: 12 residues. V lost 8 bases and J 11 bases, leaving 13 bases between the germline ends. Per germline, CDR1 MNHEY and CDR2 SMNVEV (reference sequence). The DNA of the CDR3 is TGTGCCAGCGCAACAGGGTTGACACCCCTCCACTTT. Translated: CASATGLTPLHF.

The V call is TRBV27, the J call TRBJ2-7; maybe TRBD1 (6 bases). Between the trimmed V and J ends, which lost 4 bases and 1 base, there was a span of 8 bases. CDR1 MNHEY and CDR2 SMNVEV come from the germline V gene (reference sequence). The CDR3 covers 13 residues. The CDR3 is CASSSDSSYEQYF. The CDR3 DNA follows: TGTGCCAGCAGTTCGGACAGTTCCTACGAGCAGTACTTC.

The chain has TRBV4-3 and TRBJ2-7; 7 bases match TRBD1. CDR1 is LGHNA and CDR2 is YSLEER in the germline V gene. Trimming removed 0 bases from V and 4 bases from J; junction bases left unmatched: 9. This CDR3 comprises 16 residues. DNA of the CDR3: TGCGCCAGCAGCCAAGACAAAGAGACAGGGACATACGAGCAGTACTTC. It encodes CASSQDKETGTYEQYF.

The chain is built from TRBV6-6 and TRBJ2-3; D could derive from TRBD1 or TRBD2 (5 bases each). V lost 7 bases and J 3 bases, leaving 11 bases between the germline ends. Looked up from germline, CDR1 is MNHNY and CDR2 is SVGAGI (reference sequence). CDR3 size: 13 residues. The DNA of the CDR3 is TGTGCCAGCATCCACGAGGGGACAGATACGCAGTATTTT. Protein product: CASIHEGTDTQYF.

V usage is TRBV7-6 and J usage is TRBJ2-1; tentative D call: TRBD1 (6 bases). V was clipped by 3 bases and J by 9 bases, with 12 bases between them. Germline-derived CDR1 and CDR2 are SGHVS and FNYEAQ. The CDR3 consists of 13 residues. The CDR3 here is CASSLASGAEQFF. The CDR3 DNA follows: TGTGCCAGCAGCTTGGCCTCAGGGGCTGAGCAGTTCTTC. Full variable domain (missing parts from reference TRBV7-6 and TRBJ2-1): GAGVSQSPRYKVTKRGQDVALRCDPISGHVSLYWYRQALGQGPEFLTYFNYEAQQDKSGLPNDRFSAERPEGSISTLTIQRTEQRDSAMYRCASSLASGAEQFFGPGTRLTVL.

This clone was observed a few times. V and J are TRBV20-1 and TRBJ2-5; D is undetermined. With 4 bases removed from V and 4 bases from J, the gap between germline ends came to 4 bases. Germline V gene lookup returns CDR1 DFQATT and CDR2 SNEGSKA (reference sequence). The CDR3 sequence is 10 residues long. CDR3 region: CSATRETQYF. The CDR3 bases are TGCAGTGCTACTAGAGAGACCCAGTACTTC.

CDR3 sequence (DNA): TGCAGCGTTGAAGATCTGGGGTACGAGCAGTACTTC. Its protein product is CSVEDLGYEQYF. This sequence joins TRBV29-1 and TRBJ2-7, with D uncertain. This CDR3 is 12 amino acids long. V lost 0 bases and J lost 4, with 7 bases in between. The germline CDR1 and CDR2 sequences are SQVTM and ANQGSEA.

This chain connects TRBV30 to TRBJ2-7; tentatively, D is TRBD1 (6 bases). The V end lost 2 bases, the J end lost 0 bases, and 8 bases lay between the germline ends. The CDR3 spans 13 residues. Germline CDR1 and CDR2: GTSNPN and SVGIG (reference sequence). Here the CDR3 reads CAWSRGISYEQYF. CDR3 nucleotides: TGTGCCTGGAGTAGGGGGATCTCCTACGAGCAGTACTTC.